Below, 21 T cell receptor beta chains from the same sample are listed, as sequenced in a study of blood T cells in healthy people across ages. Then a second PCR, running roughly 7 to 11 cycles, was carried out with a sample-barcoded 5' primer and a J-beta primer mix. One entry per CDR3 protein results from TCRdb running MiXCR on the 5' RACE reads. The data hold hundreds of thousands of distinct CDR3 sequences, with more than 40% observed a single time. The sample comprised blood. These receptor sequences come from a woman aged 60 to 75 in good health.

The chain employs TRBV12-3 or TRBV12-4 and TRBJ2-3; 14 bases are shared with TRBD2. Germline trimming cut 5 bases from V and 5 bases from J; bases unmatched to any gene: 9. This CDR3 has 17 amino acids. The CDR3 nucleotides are TGTGCCAGCAGTCCCCAGACTAGCGGGGGGGATTTAGATACGCAGTATTTT. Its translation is CASSPQTSGGDLDTQYF.

CDR3 residues: CASSVAGSTNYGYTF. The CDR3 DNA reads TGTGCCAGCAGTGTGGCCGGCTCGACTAACTATGGCTACACCTTC. V and J are TRBV28 and TRBJ1-2; no reliable D call. The CDR3 consists of 15 residues. Germline CDR1 reads MDHEN; CDR2 reads SYDVKM. Trimming shortened V by 5 bases and J by 0 bases, and 13 bases separated the two germline ends.

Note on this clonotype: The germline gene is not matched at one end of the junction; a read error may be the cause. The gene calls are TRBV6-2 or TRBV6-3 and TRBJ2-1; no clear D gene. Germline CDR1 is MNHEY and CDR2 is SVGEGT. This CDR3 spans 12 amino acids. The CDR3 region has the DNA TGTGCCGGCAGTGCGATTGGCAATGAGCAGTTCTTC. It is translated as CAGSAIGNEQFF.

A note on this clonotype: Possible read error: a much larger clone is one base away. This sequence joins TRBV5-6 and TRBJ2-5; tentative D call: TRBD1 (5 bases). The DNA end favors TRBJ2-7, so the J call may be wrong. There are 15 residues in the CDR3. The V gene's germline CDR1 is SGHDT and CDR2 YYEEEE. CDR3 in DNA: TGTGCCAGCAGCTTCGCGGCCACGTTGGGGCACGAGCAGTACTTC. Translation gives CASSFAATLGHEQYF.

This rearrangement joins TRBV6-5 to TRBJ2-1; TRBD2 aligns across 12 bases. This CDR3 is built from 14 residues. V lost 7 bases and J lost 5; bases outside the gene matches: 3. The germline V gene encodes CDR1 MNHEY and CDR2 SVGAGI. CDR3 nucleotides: TGTGCCAGCAAACTAGCGGGAGGAAACAATGAGCAGTTCTTC. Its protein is CASKLAGGNNEQFF.

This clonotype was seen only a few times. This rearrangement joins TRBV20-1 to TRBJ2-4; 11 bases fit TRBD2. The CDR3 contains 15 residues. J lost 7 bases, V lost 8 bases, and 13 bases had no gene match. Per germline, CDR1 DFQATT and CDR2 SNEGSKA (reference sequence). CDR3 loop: CSFVSSGRERNIQYF. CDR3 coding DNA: TGCAGTTTCGTCAGTAGCGGGAGGGAGAGGAACATTCAGTACTTC.

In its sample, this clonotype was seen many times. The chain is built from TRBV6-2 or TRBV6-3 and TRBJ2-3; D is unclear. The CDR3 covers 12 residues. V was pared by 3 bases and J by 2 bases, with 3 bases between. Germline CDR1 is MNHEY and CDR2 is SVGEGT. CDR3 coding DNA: TGTGCCAGCAGTTATTACACAGATACGCAGTATTTT. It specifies CASSYYTDTQYF.

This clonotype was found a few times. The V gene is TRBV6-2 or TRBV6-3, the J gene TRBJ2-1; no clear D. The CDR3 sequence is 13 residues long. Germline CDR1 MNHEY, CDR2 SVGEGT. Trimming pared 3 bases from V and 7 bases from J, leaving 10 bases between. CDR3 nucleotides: TGTGCCAGCAGTTATACGTCCGCTAATGAGCAGTTCTTC. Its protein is CASSYTSANEQFF.

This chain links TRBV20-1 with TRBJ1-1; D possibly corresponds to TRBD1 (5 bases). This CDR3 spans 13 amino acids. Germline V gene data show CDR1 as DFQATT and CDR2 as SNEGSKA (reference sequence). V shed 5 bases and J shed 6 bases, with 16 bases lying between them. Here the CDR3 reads CSAHAVRGSEAFF. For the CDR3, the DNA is TGCAGTGCTCATGCCGTGAGGGGCTCTGAAGCTTTCTTT.

CDR3 nucleotides: TGTGCCAGCAGCCAAGTTCTGGGGGCCTACGAGCAGTACTTC. Amino acid sequence: CASSQVLGAYEQYF. V gene TRBV14 combines with J gene TRBJ2-5; possibly TRBD1 or TRBD2 for D (5 bases each). The assigned J gene may be wrong: the sequence end matches TRBJ2-7 better. Per germline, CDR1 SGHDN and CDR2 FVKESK. The CDR3 covers 14 residues.

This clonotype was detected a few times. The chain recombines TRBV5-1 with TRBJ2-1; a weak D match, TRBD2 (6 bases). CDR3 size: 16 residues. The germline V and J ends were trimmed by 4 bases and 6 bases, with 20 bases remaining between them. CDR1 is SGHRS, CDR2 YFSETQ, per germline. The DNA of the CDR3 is TGCGCCAGCAGCGAGGCTTCCGGGACTGGATTCAATGAGCAGTTCTTC. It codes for CASSEASGTGFNEQFF. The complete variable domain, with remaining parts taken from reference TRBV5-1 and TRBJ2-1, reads KAGVTQTPRYLIKTRGQQVTLSCSPISGHRSVSWYQQTPGQGLQFLFEYFSETQRNKGNFPGRFSGRQFSNSRSEMNVSTLELGDSALYLCASSEASGTGFNEQFFGPGTRLTVL.

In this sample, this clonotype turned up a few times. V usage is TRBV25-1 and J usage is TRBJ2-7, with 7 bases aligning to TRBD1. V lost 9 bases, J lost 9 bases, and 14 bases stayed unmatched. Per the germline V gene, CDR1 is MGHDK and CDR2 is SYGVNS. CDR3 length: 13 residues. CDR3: CARGGDNSSRQYF. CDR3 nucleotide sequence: TGTGCCAGAGGGGGCGACAACTCCTCTCGGCAGTACTTC.

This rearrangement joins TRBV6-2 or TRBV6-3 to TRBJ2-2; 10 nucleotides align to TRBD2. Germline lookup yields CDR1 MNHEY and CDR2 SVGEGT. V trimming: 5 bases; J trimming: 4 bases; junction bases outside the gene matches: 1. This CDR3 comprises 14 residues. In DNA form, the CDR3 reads TGTGCCAGCAGTAGCGGGGGGGCCACCGGGGAGCTGTTTTTT. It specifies CASSSGGATGELFF.

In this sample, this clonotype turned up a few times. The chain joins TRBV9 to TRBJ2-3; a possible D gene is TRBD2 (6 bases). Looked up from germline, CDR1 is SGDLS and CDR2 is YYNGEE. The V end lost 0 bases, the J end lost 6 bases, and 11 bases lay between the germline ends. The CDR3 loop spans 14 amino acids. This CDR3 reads CASSVAGVGDTQYF. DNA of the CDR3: TGTGCCAGCAGCGTAGCGGGAGTGGGGGATACGCAGTATTTT.

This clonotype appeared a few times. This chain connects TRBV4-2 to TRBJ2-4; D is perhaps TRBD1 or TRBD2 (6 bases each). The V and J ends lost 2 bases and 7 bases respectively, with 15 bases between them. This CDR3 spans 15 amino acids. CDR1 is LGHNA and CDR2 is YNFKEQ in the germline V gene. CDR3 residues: CASSQIGGGLNIQYF. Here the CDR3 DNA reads TGTGCCAGCAGCCAAATTGGAGGGGGTTTGAACATTCAGTACTTC.

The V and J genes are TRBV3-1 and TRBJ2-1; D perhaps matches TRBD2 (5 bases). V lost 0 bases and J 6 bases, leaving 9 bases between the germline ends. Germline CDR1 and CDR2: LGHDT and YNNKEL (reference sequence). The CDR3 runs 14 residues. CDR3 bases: TGTGCCAGCAGCCAAGAGGGTCTAGCCAATGAGCAGTTCTTC. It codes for CASSQEGLANEQFF.

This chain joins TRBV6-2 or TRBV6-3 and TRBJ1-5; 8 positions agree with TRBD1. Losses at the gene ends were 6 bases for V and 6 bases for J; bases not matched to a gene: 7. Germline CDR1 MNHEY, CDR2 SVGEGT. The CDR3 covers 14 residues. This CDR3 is CASRTTGESQPQHF. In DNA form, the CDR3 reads TGTGCCAGCAGGACGACAGGGGAGAGTCAGCCCCAGCATTTT.

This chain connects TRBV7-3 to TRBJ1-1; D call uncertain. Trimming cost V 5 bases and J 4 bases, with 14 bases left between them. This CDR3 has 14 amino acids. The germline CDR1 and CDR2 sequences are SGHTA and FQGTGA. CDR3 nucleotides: TGTGCCAGCAGCCCAACTTATGCCGCCACTGAAGCTTTCTTT. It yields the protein CASSPTYAATEAFF.

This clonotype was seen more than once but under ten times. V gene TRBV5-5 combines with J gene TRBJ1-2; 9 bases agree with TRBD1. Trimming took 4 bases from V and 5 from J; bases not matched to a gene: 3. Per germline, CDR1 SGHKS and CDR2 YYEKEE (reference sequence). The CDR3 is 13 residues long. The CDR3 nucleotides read TGTGCCAGCAGCGCCGGGACAGGGTATGGCTACACCTTC. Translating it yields CASSAGTGYGYTF.

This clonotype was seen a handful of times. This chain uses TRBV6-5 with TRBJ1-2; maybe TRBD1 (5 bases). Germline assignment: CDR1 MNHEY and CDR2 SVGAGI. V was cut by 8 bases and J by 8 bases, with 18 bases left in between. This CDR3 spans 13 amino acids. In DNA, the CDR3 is TGTGCCAGCGGGGGTCTTAACTACGGGGGCTACACCTTC. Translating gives CASGGLNYGGYTF.

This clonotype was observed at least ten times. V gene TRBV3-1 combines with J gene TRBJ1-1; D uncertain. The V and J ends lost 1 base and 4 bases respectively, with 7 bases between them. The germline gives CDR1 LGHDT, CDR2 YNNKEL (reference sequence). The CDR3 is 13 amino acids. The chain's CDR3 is CASSQGRGTEAFF. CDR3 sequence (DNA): TGTGCCAGCAGCCAAGGTCGGGGCACTGAAGCTTTCTTT. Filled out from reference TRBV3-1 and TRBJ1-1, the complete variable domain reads DTAVSQTPKYLVTQMGNDKSIKCEQNLGHDTMYWYKQDSKKFLKIMFSYNNKELIINETVPNRFSPKSPDKAHLNLHINSLELGDSAVYFCASSQGRGTEAFFGQGTRLTVV.